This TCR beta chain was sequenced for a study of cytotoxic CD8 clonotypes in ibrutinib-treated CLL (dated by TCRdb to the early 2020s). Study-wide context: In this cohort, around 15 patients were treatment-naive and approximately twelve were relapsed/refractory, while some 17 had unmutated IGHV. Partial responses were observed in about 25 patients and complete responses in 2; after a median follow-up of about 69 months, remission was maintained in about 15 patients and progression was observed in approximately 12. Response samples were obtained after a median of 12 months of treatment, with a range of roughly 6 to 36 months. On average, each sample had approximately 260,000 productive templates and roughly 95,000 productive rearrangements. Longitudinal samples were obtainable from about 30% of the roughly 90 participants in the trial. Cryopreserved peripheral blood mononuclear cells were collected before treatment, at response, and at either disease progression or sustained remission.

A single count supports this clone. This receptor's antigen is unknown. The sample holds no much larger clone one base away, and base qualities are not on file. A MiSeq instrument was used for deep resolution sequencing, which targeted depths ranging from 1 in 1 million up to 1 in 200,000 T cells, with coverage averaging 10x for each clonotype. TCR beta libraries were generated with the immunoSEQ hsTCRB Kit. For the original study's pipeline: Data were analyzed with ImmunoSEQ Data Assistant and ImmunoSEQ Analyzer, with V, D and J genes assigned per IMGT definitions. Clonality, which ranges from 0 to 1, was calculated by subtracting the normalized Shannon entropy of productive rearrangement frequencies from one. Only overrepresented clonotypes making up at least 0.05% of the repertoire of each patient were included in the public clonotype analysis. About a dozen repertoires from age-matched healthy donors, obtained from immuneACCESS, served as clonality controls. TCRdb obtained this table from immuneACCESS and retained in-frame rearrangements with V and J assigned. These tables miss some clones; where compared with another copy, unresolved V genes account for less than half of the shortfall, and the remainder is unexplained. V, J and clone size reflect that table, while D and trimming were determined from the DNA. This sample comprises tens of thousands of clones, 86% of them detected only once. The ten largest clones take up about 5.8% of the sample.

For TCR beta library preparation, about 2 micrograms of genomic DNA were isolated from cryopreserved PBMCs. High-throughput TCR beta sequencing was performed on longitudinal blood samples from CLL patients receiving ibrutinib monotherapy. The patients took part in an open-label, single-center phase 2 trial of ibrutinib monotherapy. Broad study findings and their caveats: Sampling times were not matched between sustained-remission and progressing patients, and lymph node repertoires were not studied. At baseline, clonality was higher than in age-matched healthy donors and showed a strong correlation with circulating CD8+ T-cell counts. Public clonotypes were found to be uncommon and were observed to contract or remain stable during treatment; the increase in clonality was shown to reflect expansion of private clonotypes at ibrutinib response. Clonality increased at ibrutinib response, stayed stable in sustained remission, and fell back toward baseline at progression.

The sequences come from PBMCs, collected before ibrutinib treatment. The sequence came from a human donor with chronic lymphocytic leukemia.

The sequenced DNA is TGTGCCAGCAGCTTGGTCCAGGGGGCTCCTGGGGCCAACGTCCTGACTTTC. The encoded protein is CASSLVQGAPGANVLTF. The rearrangement combines TRBV5-4 with TRBJ2-6; 8 middle bases align to TRBD1. Trimmed from V: 0 bases; trimmed from J: 2 bases; junction bases lacking a gene match: 4. CDR1 and CDR2 (SGHNT, YYREEE) derive from the germline V gene (reference sequence). The CDR3 sequence holds 17 residues, the cysteine and phenylalanine included. Solely the CDR3 DNA is kept, with 51 bases framed from the first base.